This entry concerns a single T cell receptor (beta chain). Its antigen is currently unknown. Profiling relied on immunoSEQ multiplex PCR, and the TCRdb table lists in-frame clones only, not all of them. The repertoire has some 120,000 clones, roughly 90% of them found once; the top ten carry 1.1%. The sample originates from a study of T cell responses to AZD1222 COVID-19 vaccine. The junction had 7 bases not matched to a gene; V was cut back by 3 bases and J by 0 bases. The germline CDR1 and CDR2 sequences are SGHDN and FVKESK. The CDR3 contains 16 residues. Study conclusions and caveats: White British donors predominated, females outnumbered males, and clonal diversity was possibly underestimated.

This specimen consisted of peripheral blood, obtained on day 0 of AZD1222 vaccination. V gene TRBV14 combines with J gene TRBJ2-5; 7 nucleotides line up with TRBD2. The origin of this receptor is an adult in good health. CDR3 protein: CASSHDRGVYQETQYF. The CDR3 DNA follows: TGTGCCAGCAGCCATGATCGGGGGGTTTACCAAGAGACCCAGTACTTC.